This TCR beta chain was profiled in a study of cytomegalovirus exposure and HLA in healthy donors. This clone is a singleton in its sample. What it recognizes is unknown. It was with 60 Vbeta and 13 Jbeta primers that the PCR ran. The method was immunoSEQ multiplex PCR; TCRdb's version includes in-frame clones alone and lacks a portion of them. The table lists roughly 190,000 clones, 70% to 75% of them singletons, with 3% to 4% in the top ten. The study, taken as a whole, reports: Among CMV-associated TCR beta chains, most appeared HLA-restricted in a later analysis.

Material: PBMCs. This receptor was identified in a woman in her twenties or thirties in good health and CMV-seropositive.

The CDR3 spells CASSPTGIYGEAFF. The CDR3 DNA sequence: TGTGCCAGCAGCCCGACAGGGATATATGGTGAAGCTTTCTTT. This chain joins TRBV5-4 and TRBJ1-1; 7 bases match TRBD1. This CDR3 comprises 14 residues. From germline, CDR1 is SGHNT and CDR2 YYREEE (reference sequence). After removal of 4 bases from V and 7 bases from J, the junction contained 10 bases not matched to a gene.